Below, one T cell receptor (beta chain) is given with its context. Its antigen is as yet unknown. Trimming took 5 bases from V and 2 from J, leaving 13 bases between them. The germline V gene encodes CDR1 WNHNN and CDR2 SYGVQD (reference sequence). The CDR3 contains 14 residues. The source of the sample is a study of identical twins. Addition of a universal primer site occurred through template switching, and cDNA carried unique molecular identifiers. TCRdb re-called the 5' RACE reads through MiXCR, storing one row per CDR3 protein. The sample shows 300,000 to 400,000 distinct CDR3 sequences, approximately 13% of them seen only once. General study points: The study reached conclusions through statistical analysis that was cross-sectional, not following the same donors. Among out-of-frame alpha sequences shared by twins, low generation probability occurred in excess. Zero-insertion analyses were open to partial confounding by invariant MAIT and iNKT cells.

Separately, the same data were catalogued under a study of yellow fever vaccine responses in identical twins.

The chain recombines TRBV10-1 with TRBJ2-7; D tentatively reads TRBD1 or TRBD2 (5 bases each). What was sequenced was CD8+ T cells sorted from blood. This sequence was found in a woman younger than 35 in good health. In DNA, the CDR3 is TGCGCCAGCAGTCGGGACGGGCAACCCTACGAGCAGTACTTC. Translating gives CASSRDGQPYEQYF.